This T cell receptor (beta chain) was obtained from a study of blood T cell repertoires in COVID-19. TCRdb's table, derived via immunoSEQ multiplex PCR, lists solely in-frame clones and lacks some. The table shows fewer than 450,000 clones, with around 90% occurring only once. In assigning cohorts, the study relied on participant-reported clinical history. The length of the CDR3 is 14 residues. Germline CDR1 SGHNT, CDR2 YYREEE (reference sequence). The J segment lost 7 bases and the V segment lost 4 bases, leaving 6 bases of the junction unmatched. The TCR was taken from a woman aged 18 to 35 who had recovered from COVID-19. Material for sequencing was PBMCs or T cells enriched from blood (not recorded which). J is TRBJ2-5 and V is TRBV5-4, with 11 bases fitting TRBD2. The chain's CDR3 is CASSVSGGAVTQYF. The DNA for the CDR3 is TGTGCCAGCAGCGTTAGCGGGGGGGCCGTGACCCAGTACTTC. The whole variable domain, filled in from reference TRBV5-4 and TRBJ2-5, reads ETGVTQSPTHLIKTRGQQVTLRCSSQSGHNTVSWYQQALGQGPQFIFQYYREEENGRGNFPPRFSGLQFPNYSSELNVNALELDDSALYLCASSVSGGAVTQYFGPGTRLLVL.